The 5 T cell receptor beta chains presented below share a single source sample, sequenced in a study of blood T cell repertoires in COVID-19. Data came from immunoSEQ multiplex PCR; TCRdb stores just in-frame clones and leaves some out. The sample contains tens of thousands of clones, roughly four fifths of which appear only once. Sequencing input: peripheral blood. The receptor source for this set is a human donor in a cohort sampled during active COVID-19.

V and J are TRBV15 and TRBJ2-5, with D perhaps matching TRBD2 (6 bases). V lost 5 bases and J 3 bases, leaving 10 bases between the germline ends. Germline V CDR1 and CDR2: LNHNV, YYDKDF (reference sequence). This CDR3 has 13 residues. CDR3 in amino acids: CATSRDLEETQYF. In DNA, the CDR3 is TGTGCCACCAGCCGGGACTTAGAAGAGACCCAGTACTTC.

The chain recombines TRBV9 with TRBJ1-2; 7 nucleotides line up with TRBD1. The CDR3 extends over 14 amino acids. Germline trimming cut 0 bases from V and 5 bases from J; bases unmatched to any gene: 4. Germline V gene data show CDR1 as SGDLS and CDR2 as YYNGEE. The CDR3 nucleotides read TGTGCCAGCAGCGTAGCGGACAGGCTATATGGCTACACCTTC. It encodes CASSVADRLYGYTF.

The rearrangement joins TRBV5-8 to TRBJ2-3; TRBD1 matches at 7 bases. This CDR3 comprises 17 residues. Germline CDR1 is SGHTS and CDR2 is YDEGEE. J lost 5 bases, V lost 0 bases, and 12 bases had no gene match. This CDR3 is CASSLVRGRRSGDTQYF. The CDR3 nucleotides are TGTGCCAGCAGCTTGGTTAGGGGGCGCAGGAGTGGAGATACGCAGTATTTT.

The chain couples TRBV7-2 to TRBJ1-4, with no clear D. This CDR3 has 13 amino acids. V was pared by 4 bases and J by 8 bases, with 11 bases between. The germline V gene has CDR1 SGHTA and CDR2 FQGNSA. This CDR3 is CASSSSTGEKLFF. The CDR3 DNA sequence: TGTGCCAGCAGCTCTTCAACGGGGGAAAAACTGTTTTTT. The variable domain in full, with the rest retrieved from reference TRBV7-2 and TRBJ1-4, is GAGVSQSPSNKVTEKGKDVELRCDPISGHTALYWYRQSLGQGLEFLIYFQGNSAPDKSGLPSDRFSAERTGGSVSTLTIQRTQQEDSAVYLCASSSSTGEKLFFGSGTQLSVL.

The chain links TRBV29-1 to TRBJ2-7, with 8 bases that match TRBD2. Germline assignment: CDR1 SQVTM and CDR2 ANQGSEA. The V segment lost 4 bases and the J segment 2 bases; nucleotides outside the gene matches: 4. This CDR3 contains 13 residues. For the CDR3, the DNA is TGCAGCGTTGCGCGGGGGGACGCCTACGAGCAGTACTTC. Its translation: CSVARGDAYEQYF.